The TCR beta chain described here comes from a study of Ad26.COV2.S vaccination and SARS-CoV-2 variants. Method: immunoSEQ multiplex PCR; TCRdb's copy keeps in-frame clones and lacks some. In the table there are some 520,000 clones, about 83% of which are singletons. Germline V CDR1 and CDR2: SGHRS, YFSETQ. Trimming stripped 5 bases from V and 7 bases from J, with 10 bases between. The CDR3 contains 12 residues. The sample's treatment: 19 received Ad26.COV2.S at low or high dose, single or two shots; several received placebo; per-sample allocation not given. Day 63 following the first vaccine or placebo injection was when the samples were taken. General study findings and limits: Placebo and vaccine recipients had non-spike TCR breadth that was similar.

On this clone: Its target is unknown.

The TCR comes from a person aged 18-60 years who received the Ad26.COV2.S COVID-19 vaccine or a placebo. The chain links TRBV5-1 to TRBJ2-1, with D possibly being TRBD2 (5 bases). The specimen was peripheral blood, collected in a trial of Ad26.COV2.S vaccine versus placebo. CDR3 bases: TGCGCCAGCAGAACCGGGGAGAATGAGCAGTTCTTC. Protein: CASRTGENEQFF. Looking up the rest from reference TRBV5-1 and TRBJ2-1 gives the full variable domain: KAGVTQTPRYLIKTRGQQVTLSCSPISGHRSVSWYQQTPGQGLQFLFEYFSETQRNKGNFPGRFSGRQFSNSRSEMNVSTLELGDSALYLCASRTGENEQFFGPGTRLTVL.